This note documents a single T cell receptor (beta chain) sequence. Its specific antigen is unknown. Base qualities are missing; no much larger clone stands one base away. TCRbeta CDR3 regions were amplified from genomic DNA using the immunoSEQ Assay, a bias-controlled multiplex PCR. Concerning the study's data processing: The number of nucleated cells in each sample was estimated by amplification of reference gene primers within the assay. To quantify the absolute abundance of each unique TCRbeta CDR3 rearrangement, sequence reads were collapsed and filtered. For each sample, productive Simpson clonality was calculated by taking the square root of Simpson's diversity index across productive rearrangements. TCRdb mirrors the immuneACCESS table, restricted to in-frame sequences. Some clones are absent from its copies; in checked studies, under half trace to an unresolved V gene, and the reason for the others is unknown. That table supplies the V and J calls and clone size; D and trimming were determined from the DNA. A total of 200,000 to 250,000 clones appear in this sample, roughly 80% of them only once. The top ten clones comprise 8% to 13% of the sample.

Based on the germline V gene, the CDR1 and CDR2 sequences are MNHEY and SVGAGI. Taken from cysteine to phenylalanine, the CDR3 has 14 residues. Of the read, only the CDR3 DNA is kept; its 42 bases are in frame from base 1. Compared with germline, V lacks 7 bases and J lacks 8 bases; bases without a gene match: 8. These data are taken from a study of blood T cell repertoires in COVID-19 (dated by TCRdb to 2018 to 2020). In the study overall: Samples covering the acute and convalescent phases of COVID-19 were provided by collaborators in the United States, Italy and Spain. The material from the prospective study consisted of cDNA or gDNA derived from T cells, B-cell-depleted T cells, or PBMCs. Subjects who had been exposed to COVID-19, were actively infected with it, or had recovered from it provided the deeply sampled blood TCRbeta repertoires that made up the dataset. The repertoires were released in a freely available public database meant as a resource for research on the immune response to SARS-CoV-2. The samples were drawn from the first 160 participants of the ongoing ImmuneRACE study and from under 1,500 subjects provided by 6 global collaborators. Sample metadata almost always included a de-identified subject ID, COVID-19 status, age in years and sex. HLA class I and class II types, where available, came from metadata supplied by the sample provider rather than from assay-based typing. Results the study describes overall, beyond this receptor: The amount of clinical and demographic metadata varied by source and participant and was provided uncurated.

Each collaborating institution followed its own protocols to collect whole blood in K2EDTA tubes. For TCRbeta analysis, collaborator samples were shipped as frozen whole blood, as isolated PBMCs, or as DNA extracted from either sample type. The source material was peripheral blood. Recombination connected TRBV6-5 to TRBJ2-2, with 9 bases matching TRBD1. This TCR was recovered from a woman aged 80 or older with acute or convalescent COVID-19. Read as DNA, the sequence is TGTGCCAGCATTTGGACAGGGGATGTTGGGGAGCTGTTTTTT. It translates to CASIWTGDVGELFF.